This T cell receptor beta chain was sequenced during a study of neurological immune-mediated disorders (dated by TCRdb to between 2019 and 2020). Regarding the study in general: Among the roughly 35 multiple sclerosis patients, about 30 had relapsing-remitting MS and 3 had secondary progressive MS. The study compared peripheral blood TCR-beta repertoires of HTLV-I-associated myelopathy (HAM/TSP) patients, multiple sclerosis patients and healthy controls using UMI-based sequencing. The 90 to 110 TCR-beta libraries included longitudinal samples, technical triplicates and paired sorted CD4+ and CD8+ T-cell subsets alongside PBMC samples. The cohort comprised approximately 67 subjects: approximately 15 HAM/TSP patients, around 35 multiple sclerosis patients and approximately 20 healthy controls.

The germline V end is reduced by 3 bases and the J end by 2 bases; junction bases left unmatched: 21. Including the terminal cysteine and phenylalanine, the CDR3 comprises 19 residues. Just the 57-base CDR3 DNA is kept, in frame starting at base 1. In the germline V gene (reference sequence), CDR1 corresponds to DFQATT and CDR2 to SNEGSKA. For the unsorted PBMC libraries, 2 million PBMCs were stored in RNAlater at -80 degrees C until RNA extraction and were used to generate the libraries. Multiple sclerosis patients were enrolled in a US clinical protocol evaluating disease progression by magnetic resonance imaging. Peripheral blood was subjected to Ficoll-Hypaque density gradient centrifugation to isolate PBMCs, which were then cryopreserved in liquid nitrogen. This clonotype showed up many times. The target of this receptor is not known. Base qualities are missing; no much larger clone stands one base away.

Results and caveats for the whole study, not just this receptor: TCR clonal expansion was highest in HAM/TSP patients and lowest in MS patients, with MS patients falling below even healthy controls. No identical CDR3 amino acid sequences were found to be shared among expanded clones across subjects, suggesting that TCR-beta repertoires were private in all groups. In a phylogenetic analysis, the repertoires of 18 out of 34 MS patients fell into a single cluster of related CDR3 sequences, pointing to a possible signature at the repertoire level. No association of the MS cluster with clinical or MRI features was observed, and the need for larger cohorts was stated by the authors.

cDNA was synthesized by template-switch 5'RACE using a primer carrying a 10-nucleotide random unique molecular identifier by which each TCR transcript was tagged. Every sequencing run covered 15-18 subjects and yielded more than 160 million TCR-beta sequences. The RNeasy kit was used for extraction of total RNA. Using the KAPA Real-time Library Amplification kit, TCR-beta VDJ regions were amplified with primers for the TCR constant region and the 5'RACE anchor. Sample indexes and Illumina adaptors were added in a first PCR, and a second PCR then increased library yield. After Ampure bead purification, the TCR product of roughly 650 bp was size-selected on a 2% E-gel SizeSelection system. Library quality was checked on a Bioanalyzer, concentration was measured with Qubit, and libraries were quantified with the Kapa Library Quantification kit before pooling. Libraries were sequenced paired-end 2 x 150 bp on an Illumina HiSeq 2500. To increase sequence diversity, 25-30% phiX was spiked into each library pool. The published analysis was carried out like this. The UMI-based MiGEC pipeline processed quality-filtered reads and removed over 80% of raw TCR sequences during error correction. VDJ genes were aligned to IMGT germline references, and clonotypes were defined by unique CDR3 amino acid sequence plus V-J genes. Clonal expansion, Shannon diversity, and CDR3 relatedness (CalcPairwiseDistances, ClusterSamples) were evaluated with VDJtools, and phylogenetic trees were built with CLCbio workbench. A clone was classed as expanded if it had 8 or more unique UMIs, a cutoff based on coefficient-of-variation modelling across technical triplicates. The public reads were reprocessed in TCRdb via fastp at Q25 and MiXCR, keeping in-frame beta chains. Duplicate CDR3 protein sequences are folded into a single record with the most common DNA and genes. The V and J calls follow TCRdb's processing rather than the paper's. The sample table records tens of thousands of distinct CDR3 sequences; around 3.7% of these occur just once. The top ten clones comprise 3% to 4% of the sample.

Sequenced sample: PBMCs. The V and J genes are TRBV20-1 and TRBJ2-5, and TRBD1 matches 7 of the central bases. The receptor was derived from a man between 35 and 55 years old with multiple sclerosis. The CDR3 here reads CSARSVEAGGYFPQETQYF. The nucleotides are TGCAGTGCTAGGTCCGTAGAGGCAGGGGGATATTTTCCGCAAGAGACCCAGTACTTC.